A single sample is the source of the 18 T cell receptor beta chains below, sequenced in a study of CXCR3-negative and CXCR3-positive naive CD8 T cells. TRB cDNA was prepared as libraries by UMI-labeled 5' RACE. TCRdb reworked the 5' RACE reads into one entry per CDR3 protein, no DNA. The sample includes 40,000 to 45,000 distinct CDR3 sequences. The sequenced sample was memory CD8+ T cells from blood. The receptors stem from a human donor in good health. Some clones in this sample may be carry-over from other donors' samples.

The chain employs TRBV15 and TRBJ2-7; the D gene TCRdb calls, TRBD1, cannot be checked with no DNA. Germline V gene data show CDR1 as LNHNV and CDR2 as YYDKDF (reference sequence). The CDR3 has 15 residues. CDR3 sequence: CATSRDRDRTREQYF.

The V gene is TRBV14, the J gene TRBJ2-4; with no DNA, the TCRdb D assignment of TRBD1 cannot be verified. The V gene's germline CDR1 is SGHDN and CDR2 FVKESK. The CDR3 extends over 13 amino acids. The CDR3 reads CASSQQTYGPQYF.

This chain uses TRBV12-3 or TRBV12-4 with TRBJ2-5. This CDR3 comprises 15 residues. The CDR3 region is CASSFGSGAEETQYF.

The V call is TRBV7-9, the J call TRBJ2-5. Germline V gene lookup returns CDR1 SEHNR and CDR2 FQNEAQ (reference sequence). CDR3 length: 14 residues. The CDR3 region is CASRPTATQETQYF. The whole variable domain, remainder taken from reference TRBV7-9 and TRBJ2-5, is DTGVSQNPRHKITKRGQNVTFRCDPISEHNRLYWYRQTLGQGPEFLTYFQNEAQLEKSRLLSDRFSAERPKGSFSTLEIQRTEQGDSAMYLCASRPTATQETQYFGPGTRLLVL.

J is TRBJ2-1 and V is TRBV14. The CDR3 loop spans 14 amino acids. Germline lookup yields CDR1 SGHDN and CDR2 FVKESK. The CDR3 loop is CASSQDWGLNEQFF. The whole variable domain, filled in from reference TRBV14 and TRBJ2-1, reads EAGVTQFPSHSVIEKGQTVTLRCDPISGHDNLYWYRRVMGKEIKFLLHFVKESKQDESGMPNNRFLAERTGGTYSTLKVQPAELEDSGVYFCASSQDWGLNEQFFGPGTRLTVL.

This chain connects TRBV4-3 to TRBJ2-7. The CDR3 is 16 residues long. Germline V gives CDR1 LGHNA, CDR2 YSLEER. CDR3 sequence reads: CASSQEYARRSYEQYF.

The chain joins TRBV3-1 to TRBJ2-1; the TCRdb D gene call, TRBD2, has no DNA to confirm it. Germline V gene sequence: CDR1 LGHDT, CDR2 YNNKEL (reference sequence). This CDR3 spans 15 amino acids. CDR3 region: CASSQNLGAVDEQFF.

The genes are TRBV6-2 or TRBV6-3 and TRBJ2-2; TCRdb's D call of TRBD1 is untestable without DNA. The CDR3 sequence is 15 residues long. The germline CDR1 and CDR2 sequences are MNHEY and SVGEGT. The CDR3 here is CASSTGTGDTGELFF.

CDR3 protein: CASSLSSAVSSYNEQFF. The J gene is TRBJ2-1, the V gene TRBV4-1; TCRdb's D call of TRBD2 is untestable without DNA. The CDR3 is 17 amino acids. CDR1 MGHRA and CDR2 YSYEKL come from the germline V gene.

The V gene is TRBV5-4, the J gene TRBJ2-1; with no DNA, the TCRdb D assignment of TRBD1 cannot be verified. From germline, CDR1 is SGHNT and CDR2 YYREEE (reference sequence). CDR3 length equals 15 residues. The CDR3 reads CASSSRDRGLDEQFF. Looking up the rest from reference TRBV5-4 and TRBJ2-1 gives the full variable domain: ETGVTQSPTHLIKTRGQQVTLRCSSQSGHNTVSWYQQALGQGPQFIFQYYREEENGRGNFPPRFSGLQFPNYSSELNVNALELDDSALYLCASSSRDRGLDEQFFGPGTRLTVL.

The rearrangement links TRBV6-8 to TRBJ2-1; with no DNA, the TCRdb D assignment of TRBD1 cannot be verified. The CDR3 is 16 residues long. CDR1 is MNHGY, CDR2 SAAAGT, per germline. This chain's CDR3 is CASRSVPGTEYNEQFF.

The chain recombines TRBV28 with TRBJ2-4. In germline, CDR1 is MDHEN, CDR2 SYDVKM. CDR3 length: 13 residues. CDR3 sequence: CASGKLAKNIQYF.

V is TRBV7-9 and J is TRBJ2-5; the D call of TRBD2 rests on TCRdb alone, since no DNA is present to check it. Looked up from germline, CDR1 is SEHNR and CDR2 is FQNEAQ (reference sequence). CDR3 length: 13 residues. The CDR3 is CASSQGLAGFSYF.

This chain links TRBV29-1 with TRBJ1-2; TCRdb calls TRBD1, which cannot be checked without DNA. The CDR3 length is 12 residues. Germline CDR1 SQVTM, CDR2 ANQGSEA. CDR3 in amino acids: CSVEGGAYGYTF.

The rearrangement uses TRBV4-2 and TRBJ1-1; checking the TCRdb D call of TRBD1 is not possible without DNA. The CDR3 is 14 residues long. Germline V gives CDR1 LGHNA, CDR2 YNFKEQ. The CDR3 spells CASSHPDGNTEAFF.

The rearrangement uses TRBV28 and TRBJ2-7; TCRdb calls TRBD1, which cannot be checked without DNA. CDR1 is MDHEN and CDR2 is SYDVKM in the germline V gene. There are 13 residues in the CDR3. The CDR3 protein is CASIGQSSYEQYF.

The chain couples TRBV7-2 to TRBJ2-1. The CDR3 consists of 15 residues. Per the germline V gene, CDR1 is SGHTA and CDR2 is FQGNSA. The CDR3 loop reads CASSLGLVGNDEQFF.

This sequence joins TRBV7-6 and TRBJ2-1; TCRdb returns TRBD2, unconfirmable since there is no DNA. The CDR3 has 14 residues. In germline, CDR1 is SGHVS, CDR2 FNYEAQ. CDR3 amino acids: CASSLEKLAVEQFF.